This entry is about one T cell receptor beta chain. This specimen comes from a study of blood T cell repertoires in COVID-19. Overall study: Researchers got acute and convalescent COVID-19 samples from the United States, Italy and Spain. Sample material is recorded as cDNA or gDNA derived from T cells, B-cell-depleted T cells, or PBMCs.

The CDR3 loop spans 13 amino acids. The V gene lost 4 bases and the J gene lost 3 bases, with 8 bases spanning the gap. Germline V lookup: CDR1 SGHDT, CDR2 YYEEEE. Original analysis: The assay estimated nucleated cells by amplifying reference gene primers. Sequencing was performed with immunoSEQ multiplex PCR; in TCRdb, only in-frame clones are kept and a portion is missing. The V and J calls and clone size were taken over from that table, and D and trimming were inferred from the DNA. The sample includes about 63,000 clones, about 80% seen only once; the top ten take over 25%. Material: peripheral blood. The clonotype comes from a human donor in a cohort sampled during active COVID-19. The chain combines TRBV5-6 with TRBJ1-5; no clear D. The CDR3 DNA sequence: TGTGCCAGCAGCGACGGGTTCAATCAGCCCCAGCATTTT. This encodes CASSDGFNQPQHF.